This TCR beta chain was captured by sequencing in a study of tumor-infiltrating lymphocytes in localized non-small cell lung cancer. Points from the study as a whole: Tumors had more T cell infiltration than uninvolved lung, per TCRbeta sequencing and CD3 counts.

In regard to this clone: Antigen: not known.

Measured with immunoSEQ multiplex PCR; TCRdb has only the in-frame clones, and not every one. The repertoire consists of some 13,000 clones, with 60% to 80% occurring once and the leading ten covering approximately 15%. This CDR3 comprises 15 residues. V trimming: 4 bases; J trimming: 2 bases; junction bases outside the gene matches: 5. Germline CDR1 SGHRS, CDR2 YFSETQ. The rearrangement links TRBV5-1 to TRBJ1-1; 10 bases align to TRBD1. The sequence derives from a human donor with non-small cell lung cancer. What was sequenced was uninvolved lung tissue not adjacent to the tumor. The chain's CDR3 is CASSARDRGNTEAFF. The CDR3 coding sequence is TGCGCCAGCAGCGCAAGGGACAGGGGAAACACTGAAGCTTTCTTT.